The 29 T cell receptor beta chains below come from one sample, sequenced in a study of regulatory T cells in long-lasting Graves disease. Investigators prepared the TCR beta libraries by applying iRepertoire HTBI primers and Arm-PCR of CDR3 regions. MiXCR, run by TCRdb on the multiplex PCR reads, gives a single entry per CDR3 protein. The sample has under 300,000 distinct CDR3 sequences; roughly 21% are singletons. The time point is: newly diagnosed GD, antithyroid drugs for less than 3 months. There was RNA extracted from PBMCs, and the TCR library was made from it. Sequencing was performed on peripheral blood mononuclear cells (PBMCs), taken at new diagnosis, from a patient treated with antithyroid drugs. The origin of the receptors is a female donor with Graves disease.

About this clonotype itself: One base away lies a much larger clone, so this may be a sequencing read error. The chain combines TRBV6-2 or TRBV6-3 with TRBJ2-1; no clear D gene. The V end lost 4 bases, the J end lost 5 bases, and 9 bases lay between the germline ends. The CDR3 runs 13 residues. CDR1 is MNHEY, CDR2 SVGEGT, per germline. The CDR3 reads CASSSGFHNEQFF. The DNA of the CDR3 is TGTGCCAGCAGTTCCGGCTTTCACAATGAGCAGTTCTTC.

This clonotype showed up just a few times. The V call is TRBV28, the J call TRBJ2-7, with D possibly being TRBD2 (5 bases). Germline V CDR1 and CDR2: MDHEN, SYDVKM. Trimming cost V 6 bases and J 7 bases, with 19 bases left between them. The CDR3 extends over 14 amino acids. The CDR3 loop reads CASSHRRPGGEQYF. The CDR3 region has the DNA TGTGCCAGCAGCCACCGTCGTCCCGGAGGTGAGCAGTACTTC.

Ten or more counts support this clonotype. CDR3 sequence reads: CASSEAGAALRPQHF. DNA of the CDR3: TGTGCCAGCAGTGAAGCCGGAGCAGCCCTAAGACCCCAGCATTTT. V usage is TRBV6-1 and J usage is TRBJ1-5; D unresolved. This CDR3 region has 15 residues. V dropped 0 bases and J dropped 10 bases, with 16 bases sitting between them. Germline V gives CDR1 MNHNS, CDR2 SASEGT.

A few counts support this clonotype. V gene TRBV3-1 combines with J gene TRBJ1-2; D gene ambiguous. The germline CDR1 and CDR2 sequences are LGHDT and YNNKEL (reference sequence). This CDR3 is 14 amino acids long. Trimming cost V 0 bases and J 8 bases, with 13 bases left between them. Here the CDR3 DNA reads TGTGCCAGCAGCCAAGAAGGCAACATGAGGGGCTACACCTTC. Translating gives CASSQEGNMRGYTF.

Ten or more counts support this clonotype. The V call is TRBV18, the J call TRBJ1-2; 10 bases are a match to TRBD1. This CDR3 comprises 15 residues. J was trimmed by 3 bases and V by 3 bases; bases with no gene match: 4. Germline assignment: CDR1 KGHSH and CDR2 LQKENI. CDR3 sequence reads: CASSPGQGQDYGYTF. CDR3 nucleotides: TGTGCCAGCTCACCGGGACAGGGGCAAGACTATGGCTACACCTTC. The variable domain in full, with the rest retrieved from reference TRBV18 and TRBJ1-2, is NAGVMQNPRHLVRRRGQEARLRCSPMKGHSHVYWYRQLPEEGLKFMVYLQKENIIDESGMPKERFSAEFPKEGPSILRIQQVVRGDSAAYFCASSPGQGQDYGYTFGSGTRLTVV.

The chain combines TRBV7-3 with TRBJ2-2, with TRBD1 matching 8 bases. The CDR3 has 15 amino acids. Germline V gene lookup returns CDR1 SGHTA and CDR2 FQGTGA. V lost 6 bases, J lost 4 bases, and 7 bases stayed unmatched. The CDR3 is CASRLGQGGTGELFF. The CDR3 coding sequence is TGTGCCAGCAGACTCGGACAGGGTGGCACCGGGGAGCTGTTTTTT.

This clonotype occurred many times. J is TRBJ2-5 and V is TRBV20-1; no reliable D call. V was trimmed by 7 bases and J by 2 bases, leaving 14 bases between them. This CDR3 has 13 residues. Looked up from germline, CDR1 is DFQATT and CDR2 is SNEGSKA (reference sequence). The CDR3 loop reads CSVRGEMQETQYF. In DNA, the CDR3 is TGCAGTGTCAGAGGCGAGATGCAAGAGACCCAGTACTTC.

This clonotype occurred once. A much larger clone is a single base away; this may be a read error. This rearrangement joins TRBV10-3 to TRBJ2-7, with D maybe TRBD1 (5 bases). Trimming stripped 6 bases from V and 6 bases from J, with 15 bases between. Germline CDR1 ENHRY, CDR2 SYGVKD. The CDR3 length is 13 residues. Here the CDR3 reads CAIRSAVQGEQYF. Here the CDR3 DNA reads TGTGCCATCAGGTCGGCCGTTCAGGGCGAGCAGTACTTC.

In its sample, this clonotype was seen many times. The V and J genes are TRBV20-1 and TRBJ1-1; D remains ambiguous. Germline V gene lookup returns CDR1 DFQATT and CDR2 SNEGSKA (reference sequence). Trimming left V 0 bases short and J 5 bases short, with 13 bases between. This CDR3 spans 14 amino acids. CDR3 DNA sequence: TGCAGTGCTAGAGATTATCAGAGAGAGACTGAAGCTTTCTTT. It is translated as CSARDYQRETEAFF.

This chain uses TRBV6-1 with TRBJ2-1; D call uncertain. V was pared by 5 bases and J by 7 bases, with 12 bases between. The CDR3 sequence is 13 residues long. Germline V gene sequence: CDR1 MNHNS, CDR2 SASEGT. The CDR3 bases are TGTGCCAGCAGTCAGGACCTTGATAATGAGCAGTTCTTC. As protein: CASSQDLDNEQFF.

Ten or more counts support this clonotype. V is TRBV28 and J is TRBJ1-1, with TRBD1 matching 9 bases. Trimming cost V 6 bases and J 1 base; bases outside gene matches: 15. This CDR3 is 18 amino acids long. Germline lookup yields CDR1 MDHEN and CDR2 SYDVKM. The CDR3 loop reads CASRVFEGGQGRNTEAFF. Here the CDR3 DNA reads TGTGCCAGCAGAGTCTTCGAAGGGGGACAGGGTAGGAACACTGAAGCTTTCTTT.

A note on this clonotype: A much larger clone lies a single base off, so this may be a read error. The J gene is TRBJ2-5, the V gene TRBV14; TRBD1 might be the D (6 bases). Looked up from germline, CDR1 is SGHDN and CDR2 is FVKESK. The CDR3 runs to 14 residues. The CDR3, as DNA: TGCGCCAGCAGCCAAGGGGCAGGGGTAGAGACCCAGTACTTC. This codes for CASSQGAGVETQYF.

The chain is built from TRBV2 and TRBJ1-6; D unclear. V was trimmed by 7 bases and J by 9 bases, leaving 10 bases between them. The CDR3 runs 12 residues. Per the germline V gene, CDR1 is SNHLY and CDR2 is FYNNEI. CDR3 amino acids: CASKQVSSPLHF. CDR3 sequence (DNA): TGTGCCAGCAAGCAGGTCTCTTCACCCCTCCACTTT. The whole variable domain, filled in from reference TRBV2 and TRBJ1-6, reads EPEVTQTPSHQVTQMGQEVILRCVPISNHLYFYWYRQILGQKVEFLVSFYNNEISEKSEIFDDQFSVERPDGSNFTLKIRSTKLEDSAMYFCASKQVSSPLHFGNGTRLTVT.

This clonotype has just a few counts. In nucleotides, the CDR3 is TGTGCCATCAGAGGTGGAGGGCTAGGTAATGAGCAGTTCTTC. This sequence encodes CAIRGGGLGNEQFF. The rearrangement links TRBV10-3 to TRBJ2-1; TRBD2 is a possible D gene (6 bases). V was trimmed by 6 bases and J by 7 bases, leaving 16 bases between them. The V gene's germline CDR1 is ENHRY and CDR2 SYGVKD. The CDR3 spans 14 residues.

The CDR3 coding sequence is TGTGCCTGGATCAAAAGTACTTGGGGAAGAGAGACCCAGTACTTC. Protein product: CAWIKSTWGRETQYF. The genes are TRBV30 and TRBJ2-5; D unclear. Germline V gene sequence: CDR1 GTSNPN, CDR2 SVGIG (reference sequence). The CDR3 runs to 15 residues. Trimming took off 4 bases at V and 4 bases at J, with 19 bases between the two ends.

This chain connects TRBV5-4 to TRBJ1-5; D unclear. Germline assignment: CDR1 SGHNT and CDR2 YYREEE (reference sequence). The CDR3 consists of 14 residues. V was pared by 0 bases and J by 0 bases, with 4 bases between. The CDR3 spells CASSLDASNQPQHF. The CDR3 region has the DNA TGTGCCAGCAGCTTGGACGCTAGCAATCAGCCCCAGCATTTT. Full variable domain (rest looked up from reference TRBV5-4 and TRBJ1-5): ETGVTQSPTHLIKTRGQQVTLRCSSQSGHNTVSWYQQALGQGPQFIFQYYREEENGRGNFPPRFSGLQFPNYSSELNVNALELDDSALYLCASSLDASNQPQHFGDGTRLSIL.

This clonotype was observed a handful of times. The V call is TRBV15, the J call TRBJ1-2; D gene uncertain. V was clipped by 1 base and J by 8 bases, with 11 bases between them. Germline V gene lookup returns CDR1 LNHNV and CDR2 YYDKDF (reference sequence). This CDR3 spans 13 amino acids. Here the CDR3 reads CATSRGRAGGYTF. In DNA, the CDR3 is TGTGCCACCAGCAGAGGAAGGGCGGGCGGCTACACCTTC.

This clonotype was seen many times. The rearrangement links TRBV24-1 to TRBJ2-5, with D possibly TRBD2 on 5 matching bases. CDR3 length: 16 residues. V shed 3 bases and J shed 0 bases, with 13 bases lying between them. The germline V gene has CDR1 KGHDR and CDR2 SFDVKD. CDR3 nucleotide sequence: TGTGCCACCAGTGATCCCCCCGGGGTTGACCAAGAGACCCAGTACTTC. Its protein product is CATSDPPGVDQETQYF.

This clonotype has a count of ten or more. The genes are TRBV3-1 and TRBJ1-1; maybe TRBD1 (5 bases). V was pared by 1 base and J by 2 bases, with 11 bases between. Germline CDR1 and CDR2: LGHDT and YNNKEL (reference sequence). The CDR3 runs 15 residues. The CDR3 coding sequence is TGTGCCAGCAGCCAAGGCCTGGACACTAACACTGAAGCTTTCTTT. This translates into CASSQGLDTNTEAFF. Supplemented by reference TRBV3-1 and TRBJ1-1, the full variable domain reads DTAVSQTPKYLVTQMGNDKSIKCEQNLGHDTMYWYKQDSKKFLKIMFSYNNKELIINETVPNRFSPKSPDKAHLNLHINSLELGDSAVYFCASSQGLDTNTEAFFGQGTRLTVV.

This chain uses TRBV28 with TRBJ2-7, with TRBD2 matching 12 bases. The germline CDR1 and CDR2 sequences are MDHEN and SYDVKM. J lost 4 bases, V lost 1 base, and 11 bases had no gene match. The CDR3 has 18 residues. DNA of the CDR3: TGTGCCAGCAGTTTATTCACTCATACCGGGACTAGCGGGTACGAGCAGTACTTC. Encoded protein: CASSLFTHTGTSGYEQYF.

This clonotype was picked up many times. CDR3: CASSFGTGSYNEQFF. The CDR3 DNA is TGTGCCAGCAGTTTTGGGACAGGGTCCTACAATGAGCAGTTCTTC. The rearrangement joins TRBV27 to TRBJ2-1; 9 nucleotides match TRBD1. The CDR3 sequence is 15 residues long. CDR1 MNHEY and CDR2 SMNVEV come from the germline V gene (reference sequence). V trimming: 3 bases; J trimming: 1 base; junction bases outside the gene matches: 1.

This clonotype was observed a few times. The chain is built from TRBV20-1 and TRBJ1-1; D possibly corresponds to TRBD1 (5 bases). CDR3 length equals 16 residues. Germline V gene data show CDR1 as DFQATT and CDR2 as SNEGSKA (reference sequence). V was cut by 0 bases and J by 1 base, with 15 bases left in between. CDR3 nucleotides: TGCAGTGCTAGAGATTACGCCGGGGCCTCGAACACTGAAGCTTTCTTT. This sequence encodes CSARDYAGASNTEAFF.

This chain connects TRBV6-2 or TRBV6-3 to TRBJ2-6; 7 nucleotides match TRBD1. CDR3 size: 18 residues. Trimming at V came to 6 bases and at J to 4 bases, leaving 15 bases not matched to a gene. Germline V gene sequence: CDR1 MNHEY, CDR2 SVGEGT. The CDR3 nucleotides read TGTGCCAGCAGACAAAGGGACAGCCCCATATCAGGGGCCAACGTCCTGACTTTC. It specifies CASRQRDSPISGANVLTF.

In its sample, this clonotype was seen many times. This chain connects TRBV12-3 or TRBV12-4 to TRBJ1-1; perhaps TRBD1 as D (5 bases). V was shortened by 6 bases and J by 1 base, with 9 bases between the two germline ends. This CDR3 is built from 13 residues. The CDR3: CASSLQANTEAFF. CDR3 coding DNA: TGTGCCAGCAGCTTACAGGCGAACACTGAAGCTTTCTTT.

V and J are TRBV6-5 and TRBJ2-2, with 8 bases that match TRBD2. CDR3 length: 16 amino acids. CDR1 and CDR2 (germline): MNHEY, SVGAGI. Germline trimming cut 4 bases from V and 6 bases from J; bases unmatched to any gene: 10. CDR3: CASSSGLADRAGELFF. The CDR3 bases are TGTGCCAGCAGTTCCGGACTAGCCGACAGAGCCGGGGAGCTGTTTTTT.

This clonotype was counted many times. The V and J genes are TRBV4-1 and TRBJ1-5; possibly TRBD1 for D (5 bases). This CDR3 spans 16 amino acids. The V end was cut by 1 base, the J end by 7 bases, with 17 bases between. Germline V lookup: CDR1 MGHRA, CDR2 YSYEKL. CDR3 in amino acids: CASSQVQAGSRQPQHF. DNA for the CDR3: TGCGCCAGCAGCCAAGTGCAGGCAGGGAGCAGGCAGCCCCAGCATTTT.

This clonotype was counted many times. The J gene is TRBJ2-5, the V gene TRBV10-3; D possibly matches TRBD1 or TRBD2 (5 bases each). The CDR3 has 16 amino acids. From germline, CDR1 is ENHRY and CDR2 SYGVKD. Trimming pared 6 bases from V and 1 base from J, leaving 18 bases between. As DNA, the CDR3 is TGTGCCATCAGCGACCCCTCGGGACGGGGCCAAGAGACCCAGTACTTC. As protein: CAISDPSGRGQETQYF.

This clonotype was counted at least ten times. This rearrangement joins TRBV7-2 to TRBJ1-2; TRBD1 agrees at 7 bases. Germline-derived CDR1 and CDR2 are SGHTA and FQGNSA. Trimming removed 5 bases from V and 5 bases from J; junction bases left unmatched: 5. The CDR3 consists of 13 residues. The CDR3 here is CASSNRGRYGYTF. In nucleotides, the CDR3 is TGTGCCAGCAGCAACAGGGGACGTTATGGCTACACCTTC.

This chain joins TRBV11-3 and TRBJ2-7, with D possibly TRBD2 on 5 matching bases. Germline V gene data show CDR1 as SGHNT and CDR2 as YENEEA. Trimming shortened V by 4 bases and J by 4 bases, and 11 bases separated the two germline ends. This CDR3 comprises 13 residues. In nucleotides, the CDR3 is TGTGCCAGCAGCTCGGGGATCGATTACGAGCAGTACTTC. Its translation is CASSSGIDYEQYF.